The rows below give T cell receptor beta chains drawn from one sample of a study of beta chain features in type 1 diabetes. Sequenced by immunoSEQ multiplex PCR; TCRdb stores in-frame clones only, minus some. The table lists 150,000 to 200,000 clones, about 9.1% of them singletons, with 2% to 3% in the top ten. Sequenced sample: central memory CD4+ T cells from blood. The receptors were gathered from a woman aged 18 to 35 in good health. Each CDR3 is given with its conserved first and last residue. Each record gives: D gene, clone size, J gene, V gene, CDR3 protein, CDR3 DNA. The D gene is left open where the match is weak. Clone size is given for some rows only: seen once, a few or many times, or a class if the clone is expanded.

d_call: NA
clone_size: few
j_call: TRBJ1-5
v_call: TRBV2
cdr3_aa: CASMQPGGNQPQHF
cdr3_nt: TGTGCCAGCATGCAGCCGGGAGGCAATCAGCCCCAGCATTTT

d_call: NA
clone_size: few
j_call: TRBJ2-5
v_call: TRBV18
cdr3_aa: CASSPPGYSETQYF
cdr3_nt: TGTGCCAGCTCACCACCGGGCTACAGTGAGACCCAGTACTTC

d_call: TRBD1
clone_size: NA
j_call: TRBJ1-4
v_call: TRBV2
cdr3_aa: CASSQRTGGGEKLFF
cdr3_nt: TGTGCCAGCAGCCAAAGGACAGGGGGAGGTGAAAAACTGTTTTTT

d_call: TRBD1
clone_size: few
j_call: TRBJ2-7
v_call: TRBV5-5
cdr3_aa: CASSLAGTVNYEQYF
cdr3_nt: TGTGCCAGCAGCTTGGCCGGGACAGTCAACTACGAGCAGTACTTC

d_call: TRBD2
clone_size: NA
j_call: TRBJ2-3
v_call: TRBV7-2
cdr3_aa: CASSLGGGEGTQYF
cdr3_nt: TGTGCCAGCAGCTTAGGGGGAGGGGAGGGTACGCAGTATTTT

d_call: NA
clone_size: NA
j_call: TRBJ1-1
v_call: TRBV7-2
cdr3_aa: CASSTQGGAEAFF
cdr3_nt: TGTGCCAGCAGCACACAGGGAGGGGCTGAAGCTTTCTTT

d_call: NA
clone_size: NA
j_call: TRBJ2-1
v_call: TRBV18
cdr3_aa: CASSPKSTANNEQFF
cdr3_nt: TGTGCCAGCTCACCAAAAAGCACAGCTAACAATGAGCAGTTCTTC

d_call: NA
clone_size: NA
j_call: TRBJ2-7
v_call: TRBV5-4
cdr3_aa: CASRASGEQYF
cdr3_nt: TGTGCCAGCAGAGCCTCGGGCGAGCAGTACTTC

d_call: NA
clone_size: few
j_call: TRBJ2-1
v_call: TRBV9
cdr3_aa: CASSVGGGAGNEQFF
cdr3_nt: TGTGCCAGCAGCGTAGGAGGGGGGGCAGGCAATGAGCAGTTCTTC

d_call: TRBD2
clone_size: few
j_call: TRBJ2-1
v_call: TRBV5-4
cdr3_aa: CASSLSGGGVYNEQFF
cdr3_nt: TGTGCCAGCAGCTTGTCGGGGGGAGGAGTCTACAATGAGCAGTTCTTC

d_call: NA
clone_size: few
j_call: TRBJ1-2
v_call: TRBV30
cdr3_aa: CAFPLGDGYTF
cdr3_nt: TGTGCCTTCCCCCTAGGAGATGGCTACACCTTC

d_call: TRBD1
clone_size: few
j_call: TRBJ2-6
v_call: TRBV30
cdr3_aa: CAWSRDRVAGANVLTF
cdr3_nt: TGTGCCTGGAGCAGGGACAGGGTGGCTGGGGCCAACGTCCTGACTTTC

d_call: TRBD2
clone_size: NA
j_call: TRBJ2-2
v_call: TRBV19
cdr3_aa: CASTIAGATNTGELFF
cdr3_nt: TGTGCCAGTACCATAGCGGGGGCTACGAACACCGGGGAGCTGTTTTTT

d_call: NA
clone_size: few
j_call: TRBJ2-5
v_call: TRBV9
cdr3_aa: CASSAEETQYF
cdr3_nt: TGTGCCAGCAGCGCCGAAGAGACCCAGTACTTC

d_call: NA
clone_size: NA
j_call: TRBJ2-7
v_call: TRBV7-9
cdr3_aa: CASSLDSLTYEQYF
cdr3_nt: TGTGCCAGCAGCTTAGACAGCTTAACCTACGAGCAGTACTTC

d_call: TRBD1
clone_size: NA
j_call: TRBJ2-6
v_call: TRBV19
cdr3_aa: CASSVTGAPGANVLTF
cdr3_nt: TGTGCCAGTAGTGTGACAGGGGCCCCTGGGGCCAACGTCCTGACTTTC

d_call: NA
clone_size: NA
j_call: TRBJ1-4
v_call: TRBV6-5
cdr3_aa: CASSRLGETNEKLFF
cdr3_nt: TGTGCCAGCAGTCGGCTCGGGGAGACTAATGAAAAACTGTTTTTT

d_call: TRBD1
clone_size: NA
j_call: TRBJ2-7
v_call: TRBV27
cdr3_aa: CASSLTGLYEQYF
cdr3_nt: TGTGCCAGCAGTTTGACAGGGCTATACGAGCAGTACTTC

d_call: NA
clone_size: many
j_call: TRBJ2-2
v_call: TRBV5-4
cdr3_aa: CASSPAFGTNTGELFF
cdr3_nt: TGTGCCAGCAGCCCAGCCTTCGGGACGAACACCGGGGAGCTGTTTTTT

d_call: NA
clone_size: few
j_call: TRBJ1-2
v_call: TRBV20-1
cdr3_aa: CSAMTNLGYTF
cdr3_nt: TGCAGTGCTATGACAAATTTGGGCTACACCTTC

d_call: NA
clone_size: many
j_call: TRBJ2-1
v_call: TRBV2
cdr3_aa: CASSEVEEQFF
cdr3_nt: TGTGCCAGCAGCGAAGTAGAAGAGCAGTTCTTC

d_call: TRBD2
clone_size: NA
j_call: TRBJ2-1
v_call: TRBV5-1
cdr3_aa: CASSSREVGEQFF
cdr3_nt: TGCGCCAGCAGCTCGCGGGAGGTCGGAGAGCAGTTCTTC

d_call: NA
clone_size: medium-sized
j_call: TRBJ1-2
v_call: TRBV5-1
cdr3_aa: CASSSGQDYGYTF
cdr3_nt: TGCGCCAGCAGCTCGGGACAAGACTATGGCTACACCTTC

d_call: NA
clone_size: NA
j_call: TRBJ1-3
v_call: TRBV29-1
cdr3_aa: CSVSPQGSGNTIYF
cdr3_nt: TGCAGCGTTTCCCCTCAGGGGTCTGGAAACACCATATATTTT

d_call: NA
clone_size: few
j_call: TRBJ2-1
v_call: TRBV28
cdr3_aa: CASNRVSFQNEQFF
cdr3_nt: TGTGCCAGCAACAGGGTTTCTTTCCAAAATGAGCAGTTCTTC

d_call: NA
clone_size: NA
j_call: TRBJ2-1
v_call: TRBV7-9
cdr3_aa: CASSPSGLVLFF
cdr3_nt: TGTGCCAGCAGCCCATCGGGACTCGTCCTGTTCTTC

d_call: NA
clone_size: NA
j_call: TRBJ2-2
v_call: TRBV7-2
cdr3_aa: CASSLVGGTAGRELFF
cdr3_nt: TGTGCCAGCAGCTTAGTCGGCGGGACGGCAGGTCGGGAGCTGTTTTTT

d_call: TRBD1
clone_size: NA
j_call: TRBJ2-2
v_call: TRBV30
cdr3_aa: CAWSVQGAGELFF
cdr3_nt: TGTGCCTGGAGTGTACAGGGGGCCGGGGAGCTGTTTTTT

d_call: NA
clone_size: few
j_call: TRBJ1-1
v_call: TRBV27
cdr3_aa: CASSLGRNTEAFF
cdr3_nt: TGTGCCAGCAGTTTAGGCAGGAACACTGAAGCTTTCTTT

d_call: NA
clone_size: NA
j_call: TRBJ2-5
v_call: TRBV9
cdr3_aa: CASSVVGGPKETQYF
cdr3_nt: TGTGCCAGCAGCGTAGTTGGCGGGCCCAAGGAGACCCAGTACTTC

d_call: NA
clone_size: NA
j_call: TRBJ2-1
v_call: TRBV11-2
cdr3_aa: CASSARDEQFF
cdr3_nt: TGTGCCAGCAGCGCACGCGATGAGCAGTTCTTC

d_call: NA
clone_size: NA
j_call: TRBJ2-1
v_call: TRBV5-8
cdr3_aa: CASSLRPGNEQFF
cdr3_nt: TGTGCCAGCAGCCTACGACCAGGAAATGAGCAGTTCTTC

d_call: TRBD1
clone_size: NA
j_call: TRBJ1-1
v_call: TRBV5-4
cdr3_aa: CASSRTGERAFF
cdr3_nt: TGTGCCAGCAGCCGGACAGGGGAGAGGGCTTTCTTT

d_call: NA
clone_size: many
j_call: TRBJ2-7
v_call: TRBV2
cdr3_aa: CASSESGYSYEQYF
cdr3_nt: TGTGCCAGCAGTGAATCGGGGTACTCCTACGAGCAGTACTTC

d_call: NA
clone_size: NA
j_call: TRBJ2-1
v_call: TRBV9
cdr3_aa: CASSVVGSEQFF
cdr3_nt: TGTGCCAGCAGCGTAGTAGGTAGCGAGCAGTTCTTC